This TCR beta chain was sequenced for a study of cytomegalovirus exposure and HLA in healthy donors. The study's findings and limits: Later work found most CMV-associated TCR beta chains apparently HLA-restricted.

Notes on this clone: Antigen specificity is unknown.

V was shortened by 6 bases and J by 4 bases, with 18 bases between the two germline ends. This CDR3 region has 15 residues. CDR1 and CDR2 from the germline V gene are MNHEY and SVGAGI. Amplification used 60 Vbeta primers and 13 Jbeta primers. The method was immunoSEQ multiplex PCR; TCRdb's version includes in-frame clones alone and lacks a portion of them. The sample holds more than 95,000 clones, roughly 83% seen once. The V call is TRBV6-5, the J call TRBJ1-1; D might be TRBD1 (6 bases). The sequenced sample consisted of PBMCs. The sequence came from a man between 25 and 39 years old in good health and CMV-seropositive. The CDR3 loop reads CASSPYQGTGTEAFF. CDR3 DNA: TGTGCCAGCAGCCCCTATCAGGGGACGGGCACTGAAGCTTTCTTT.